The next 18 T cell receptor beta chains were all read from a single sample in a study of technical replicates of blood from a handful of donors. Sequenced by immunoSEQ multiplex PCR; TCRdb stores in-frame clones only, minus some. The data show around 80,000 clones, roughly 90% seen once. What was sequenced was T cells isolated from PBMCs. The receptors were sampled from a human donor in good health.

The rearrangement links TRBV6-5 to TRBJ2-3; the match to TRBD2 covers 9 bases. CDR3 length equals 15 residues. CDR1 is MNHEY, CDR2 SVGAGI, per germline. Trimming cost V 6 bases and J 5 bases; bases outside gene matches: 9. The DNA of the CDR3 is TGTGCCAGCAGAAGACTAGCGGAGAGGGGAGATACGCAGTATTTT. This encodes CASRRLAERGDTQYF.

A few counts support this clone. This chain links TRBV10-3 with TRBJ1-2; 7 nucleotides align to TRBD1. CDR1 is ENHRY and CDR2 is SYGVKD in the germline V gene. The CDR3 loop spans 14 amino acids. With 7 bases clipped from V and 2 bases from J, the junction kept 7 bases outside the gene matches. The CDR3 DNA is TGTGCCATCAACCACAGGGGAGAAAACTATGGCTACACCTTC. It specifies CAINHRGENYGYTF.

The chain has TRBV19 and TRBJ1-2; D is ambiguous. The germline V and J ends were trimmed by 3 bases and 6 bases, with 8 bases remaining between them. This CDR3 has 12 amino acids. The germline gives CDR1 LNHDA, CDR2 SQIVND (reference sequence). CDR3 in amino acids: CASSIGGNGYTF. CDR3 DNA: TGTGCCAGTAGTATTGGAGGGAATGGCTACACCTTC.

This chain joins TRBV5-1 and TRBJ2-5; the D is unclear. Germline V gene sequence: CDR1 SGHRS, CDR2 YFSETQ. With 6 bases removed from V and 2 bases from J, the gap between germline ends came to 17 bases. The CDR3 extends over 15 amino acids. The CDR3 coding sequence is TGCGCCAGCAAAGATTCTGCGGCCATACAAGAGACCCAGTACTTC. Amino acids: CASKDSAAIQETQYF. The complete variable domain, with remaining parts taken from reference TRBV5-1 and TRBJ2-5, reads KAGVTQTPRYLIKTRGQQVTLSCSPISGHRSVSWYQQTPGQGLQFLFEYFSETQRNKGNFPGRFSGRQFSNSRSEMNVSTLELGDSALYLCASKDSAAIQETQYFGPGTRLLVL.

The rearrangement uses TRBV4-3 and TRBJ2-3; maybe TRBD1 (6 bases). This CDR3 has 15 amino acids. Trimming removed 3 bases from V and 4 bases from J, with 14 bases in between. Germline V gene lookup returns CDR1 LGHNA and CDR2 YSLEER. CDR3 amino acids: CASSHVRGSADTQYF. CDR3 in DNA: TGCGCCAGCAGCCACGTCAGGGGTTCCGCAGATACGCAGTATTTT.

The chain employs TRBV7-3 and TRBJ2-3; 8 nucleotides line up with TRBD2. There are 17 residues in the CDR3. The trim removed 1 base at V and 3 bases at J, leaving 9 bases unmatched. Germline CDR1 SGHTA, CDR2 FQGTGA. For the CDR3, the DNA is TGTGCCAGCAGCTTAAGGGATGTGGCGGGAGGAACAGATACGCAGTATTTT. It translates to CASSLRDVAGGTDTQYF. Variable domain in full (rest from reference TRBV7-3 and TRBJ2-3): GAGVSQTPSNKVTEKGKYVELRCDPISGHTALYWYRQSLGQGPEFLIYFQGTGAADDSGLPNDRFFAVRPEGSVSTLKIQRTERGDSAVYLCASSLRDVAGGTDTQYFGPGTRLTVL.

Written as DNA, the CDR3 is TGTGCCAGCAGTTTATCGATGACAGGGCCTGATAGCTACACCTTC. Translation: CASSLSMTGPDSYTF. The chain joins TRBV27 to TRBJ1-2; 7 bases agree with TRBD1. Germline loops: CDR1 MNHEY, CDR2 SMNVEV (reference sequence). This CDR3 region has 15 residues. Trimming removed 0 bases from V and 9 bases from J; junction bases left unmatched: 10.

This chain links TRBV6-1 with TRBJ2-7; 12 bases are a match to TRBD2. The CDR3 sequence is 14 residues long. With 6 bases clipped from V and 0 bases from J, the junction kept 0 bases outside the gene matches. Looked up from germline, CDR1 is MNHNS and CDR2 is SASEGT. In DNA, the CDR3 is TGTGCCAGCAGGACTAGCGGGAGCTCCTACGAGCAGTACTTC. It encodes CASRTSGSSYEQYF.

The chain joins TRBV5-8 to TRBJ1-2; tentative D call: TRBD1 (5 bases). The CDR3 length is 18 residues. Germline loops: CDR1 SGHTS, CDR2 YDEGEE. V dropped 2 bases and J dropped 0 bases, with 20 bases sitting between them. CDR3 nucleotides: TGTGCCAGCAGCTTATATACAGGTGCGGGGAGTTCTAACTATGGCTACACCTTC. This codes for CASSLYTGAGSSNYGYTF.

The table lists this clone with a count of one. The chain uses TRBV19 and TRBJ2-7; 12 bases match TRBD2. J gave up 12 bases and V 3 bases, and 9 bases lay outside the gene matches. Germline V lookup: CDR1 LNHDA, CDR2 SQIVND (reference sequence). The CDR3 totals 14 residues. CDR3 bases: TGTGCCAGTAGTATCTCCCTTACTAGCGGGAGGTCGTACTTC. Translated: CASSISLTSGRSYF. The full variable domain, its missing parts supplied by reference TRBV19 and TRBJ2-7, is DGGITQSPKYLFRKEGQNVTLSCEQNLNHDAMYWYRQDPGQGLRLIYYSQIVNDFQKGDIAEGYSVSREKKESFPLTVTSAQKNPTAFYLCASSISLTSGRSYFGPGTRLTVT.

This chain joins TRBV19 and TRBJ2-1, with 16 bases matching TRBD2. J gave up 7 bases and V 10 bases, and 4 bases lay outside the gene matches. Germline lookup yields CDR1 LNHDA and CDR2 SQIVND (reference sequence). The CDR3 runs to 14 residues. CDR3 protein: CATSGLAGGNEQFF. CDR3 nucleotide sequence: TGTGCCACTTCGGGACTAGCGGGAGGGAATGAGCAGTTCTTC.

Written as DNA, the CDR3 is TGTGCCAGCAGCCCGAGTGACAGGGAGGATAGTGGGGGCTACACCTTC. It translates to CASSPSDREDSGGYTF. The chain uses TRBV14 and TRBJ1-2, with 7 bases lining up with TRBD1. The CDR3 consists of 16 residues. CDR1 and CDR2 from the germline V gene are SGHDN and FVKESK. Trimming cost V 4 bases and J 8 bases; bases outside gene matches: 16.

The gene calls are TRBV27 and TRBJ2-3; the D is unclear. Germline V gives CDR1 MNHEY, CDR2 SMNVEV (reference sequence). V was pared by 5 bases and J by 4 bases, with 19 bases between. This CDR3 comprises 16 residues. This CDR3 is CASSVNPSEAPDTQYF. The DNA of the CDR3 is TGTGCCAGCAGTGTAAACCCTAGTGAAGCCCCAGATACGCAGTATTTT.

The gene calls are TRBV6-5 and TRBJ1-1; D not certain. CDR3 size: 13 residues. V was cut by 6 bases and J by 4 bases, with 12 bases left in between. Germline values: CDR1 MNHEY, CDR2 SVGAGI. The CDR3 loop reads CASSYGRITEAFF. CDR3 coding DNA: TGTGCCAGCAGCTACGGGAGGATCACTGAAGCTTTCTTT.

This clone was seen only a few times. The chain combines TRBV6-6 with TRBJ1-4; D not certain. Looked up from germline, CDR1 is MNHNY and CDR2 is SVGAGI (reference sequence). V was cut by 2 bases and J by 5 bases, with 6 bases left in between. The CDR3 totals 13 residues. The CDR3 loop reads CASSYGGNEKLFF. CDR3 in DNA: TGTGCCAGCAGTTACGGTGGCAATGAAAAACTGTTTTTT.

The chain carries TRBV7-6 and TRBJ1-5; no reliable D call. Trimming removed 5 bases at V and 0 bases at J, with 11 bases between. From germline, CDR1 is SGHVS and CDR2 FNYEAQ. There are 15 residues in the CDR3. The CDR3 is CASSRGTSSNQPQHF. The CDR3 DNA sequence: TGTGCCAGCAGCCGGGGTACTTCTAGCAATCAGCCCCAGCATTTT.

The chain recombines TRBV27 with TRBJ2-5; TRBD2 matches at 7 bases. Trimming took 5 bases from V and 2 from J; bases not matched to a gene: 11. The CDR3 loop spans 16 amino acids. Germline-derived CDR1 and CDR2 are MNHEY and SMNVEV (reference sequence). For the CDR3, the DNA is TGTGCCAGCAGTCGACGGCTAGCGGACGGACAAGAGACCCAGTACTTC. Protein product: CASSRRLADGQETQYF.

The rearrangement joins TRBV7-6 to TRBJ2-7; TRBD2 matches at 11 bases. Losses at the gene ends were 0 bases for V and 3 bases for J; bases not matched to a gene: 1. This CDR3 spans 15 amino acids. The V gene's germline CDR1 is SGHVS and CDR2 FNYEAQ. CDR3 amino acids: CASSLATSGSYEQYF. CDR3 DNA: TGTGCCAGCAGCTTAGCAACTAGCGGGAGCTACGAGCAGTACTTC. Filled out from reference TRBV7-6 and TRBJ2-7, the complete variable domain reads GAGVSQSPRYKVTKRGQDVALRCDPISGHVSLYWYRQALGQGPEFLTYFNYEAQQDKSGLPNDRFSAERPEGSISTLTIQRTEQRDSAMYRCASSLATSGSYEQYFGPGTRLTVT.